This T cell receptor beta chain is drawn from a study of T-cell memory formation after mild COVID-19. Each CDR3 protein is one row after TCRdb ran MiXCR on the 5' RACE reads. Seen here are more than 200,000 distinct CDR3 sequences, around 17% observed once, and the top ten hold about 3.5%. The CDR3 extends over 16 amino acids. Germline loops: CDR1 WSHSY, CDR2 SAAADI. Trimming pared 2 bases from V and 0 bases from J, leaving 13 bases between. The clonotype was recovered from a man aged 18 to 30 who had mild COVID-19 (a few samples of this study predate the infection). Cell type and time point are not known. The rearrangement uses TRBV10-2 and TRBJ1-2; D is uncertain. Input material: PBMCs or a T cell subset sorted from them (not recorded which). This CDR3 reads CASSEDVGLANYGYTF. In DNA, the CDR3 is TGCGCCAGCAGTGAGGATGTTGGCCTAGCTAACTATGGCTACACCTTC.